Presented here are 20 T cell receptor beta chains from one specimen sequenced in a study of blood T cell repertoires in COVID-19. Assay: immunoSEQ multiplex PCR; the TCRdb copy retains only in-frame clones and omits some. The data show roughly 220,000 clones, 88% seen once. The sequenced sample was PBMCs or T cells enriched from blood (not recorded which). These receptors were taken from a woman aged 50 to 60 with acute COVID-19.

The sample holds a few counts of this clone. The chain joins TRBV7-8 to TRBJ2-7; D gene unclear. The CDR3 consists of 14 residues. Germline lookup yields CDR1 SGHVS and CDR2 FQNEAQ. V was cut by 4 bases and J by 0 bases, with 10 bases left in between. The CDR3, as DNA: TGTGCCAGCAGCTCTGGGCCCTACTCCTACGAGCAGTACTTC. Translation gives CASSSGPYSYEQYF.

The chain recombines TRBV7-6 with TRBJ2-1; possible D gene TRBD2, 5 bases. The CDR3 loop spans 17 amino acids. Trimming removed 1 base from V and 0 bases from J, with 13 bases in between. Germline V lookup: CDR1 SGHVS, CDR2 FNYEAQ. CDR3 loop: CASSLVYRRSSYNEQFF. The DNA of the CDR3 is TGTGCCAGCAGCTTAGTATATAGGAGGAGCTCCTACAATGAGCAGTTCTTC.

This chain uses TRBV27 with TRBJ2-1; 10 bases match TRBD1. V was clipped by 2 bases and J by 7 bases; unmatched bases: 5. Germline-derived CDR1 and CDR2 are MNHEY and SMNVEV (reference sequence). This CDR3 region has 15 residues. The CDR3 nucleotides are TGTGCCAGCAGTTTAGACAGGGGGCTCCGGAATGAGCAGTTCTTC. Its translation is CASSLDRGLRNEQFF.

The chain has TRBV9 and TRBJ2-1; 7 positions match TRBD1. CDR3 length: 15 amino acids. From germline, CDR1 is SGDLS and CDR2 YYNGEE. V trimming: 0 bases; J trimming: 6 bases; junction bases outside the gene matches: 6. In DNA form, the CDR3 reads TGTGCCAGCAGCGTAGTACCAGGACAGGTCAATGAGCAGTTCTTC. It codes for CASSVVPGQVNEQFF.

This chain connects TRBV19 to TRBJ1-1, with 7 bases identical to TRBD1. Germline loops: CDR1 LNHDA, CDR2 SQIVND (reference sequence). The CDR3 consists of 14 residues. The J segment lost 4 bases and the V segment lost 4 bases, leaving 6 bases of the junction unmatched. The CDR3, as DNA: TGTGCCAGTAGTACTTACGACAGGGCCACTGAAGCTTTCTTT. Its protein is CASSTYDRATEAFF.

The V gene is TRBV27, the J gene TRBJ2-1; maybe TRBD1 (6 bases). V lost 6 bases to trimming and J lost 2 bases, with 14 bases between them. Germline CDR1 and CDR2: MNHEY and SMNVEV (reference sequence). There are 15 residues in the CDR3. The CDR3 loop reads CASRLGTHPYNEQFF. As DNA, the CDR3 is TGTGCCAGCAGGCTCGGGACACACCCCTACAATGAGCAGTTCTTC.

The chain employs TRBV11-1 and TRBJ2-7; TRBD1 matches at 9 bases. Germline V gene sequence: CDR1 SGHAT, CDR2 FQDESV (reference sequence). The CDR3 extends over 15 amino acids. V lost 5 bases, J lost 2 bases, and 7 bases stayed unmatched. The DNA for the CDR3 is TGTGCCAGCAGCCCGAGGGACAGGGCCGCCTACGAGCAGTACTTC. Residues: CASSPRDRAAYEQYF.

The chain is built from TRBV27 and TRBJ2-5; no clear D gene. Germline V CDR1 and CDR2: MNHEY, SMNVEV (reference sequence). This CDR3 has 13 residues. Trimming stripped 2 bases from V and 5 bases from J, with 9 bases between. This chain's CDR3 is CASSLMYRETQYF. DNA of the CDR3: TGTGCCAGCAGTTTAATGTATCGGGAGACCCAGTACTTC.

V gene TRBV3-1 (or the pseudogene TRBV3-2) combines with J gene TRBJ2-7; D perhaps matches TRBD1 (5 bases). The ends were cut back, 0 bases at V and 0 bases at J, with 12 bases in the middle. The CDR3 consists of 16 residues. From germline, CDR1 is LGHDT and CDR2 YNNKEL (reference sequence). CDR3 sequence: CASSQDSGFSSYEQYF. The CDR3 DNA sequence: TGTGCCAGCAGCCAAGACTCAGGGTTTAGCTCCTACGAGCAGTACTTC.

The CDR3, as DNA: TGTGCCACCAGCAGACAGGGTGGCTGGGAACCCCTCCACTTT. Translating gives CATSRQGGWEPLHF. V gene TRBV15 combines with J gene TRBJ1-6, with a possible D match to TRBD1 (5 bases). The CDR3 is made up of 14 amino acids. V was shortened by 2 bases and J by 12 bases, with 14 bases between the two germline ends. Germline V gene data show CDR1 as LNHNV and CDR2 as YYDKDF (reference sequence).

The chain couples TRBV7-6 to TRBJ2-7; TRBD2 matches at 12 bases. The CDR3 length is 15 residues. Germline lookup yields CDR1 SGHVS and CDR2 FNYEAQ. V lost 4 bases, J lost 3 bases, and 4 bases stayed unmatched. Here the CDR3 DNA reads TGTGCCAGCAGCTATGGACTAGCGGGAAGCTACGAGCAGTACTTC. Amino acids: CASSYGLAGSYEQYF.

V and J are TRBV18 and TRBJ2-3; unclear D gene. This CDR3 comprises 13 residues. V was trimmed by 8 bases and J by 0 bases, leaving 9 bases between them. CDR1 KGHSH and CDR2 LQKENI come from the germline V gene. In DNA form, the CDR3 reads TGTGCCAGCGCACTCCTTAGCACAGATACGCAGTATTTT. Encoded protein: CASALLSTDTQYF.

This clone was seen many times. The genes are TRBV27 and TRBJ2-2; D not resolved. The germline V and J ends were trimmed by 3 bases and 6 bases, with 11 bases remaining between them. Germline V gene sequence: CDR1 MNHEY, CDR2 SMNVEV (reference sequence). There are 14 residues in the CDR3. CDR3 nucleotide sequence: TGTGCCAGCAGTTTGTGGCAAACACCCGGGGAGCTGTTTTTT. The encoded protein is CASSLWQTPGELFF.

The gene calls are TRBV16 and TRBJ1-5, with a weak D call TRBD1 (6 bases). The CDR3 runs to 15 residues. CDR1 is KGHSY, CDR2 FQNENV, per germline. Trimming took 3 bases from V and 2 from J, leaving 11 bases between them. Here the CDR3 reads CASSHEKGGNQPQHF. In DNA form, the CDR3 reads TGTGCCAGCAGCCACGAAAAGGGGGGCAATCAGCCCCAGCATTTT.

The J gene is TRBJ2-3, the V gene TRBV7-2; 10 bases are a match to TRBD2. Germline V lookup: CDR1 SGHTA, CDR2 FQGNSA. The CDR3 is 17 residues long. Trimming cost V 1 base and J 3 bases; bases outside gene matches: 7. The CDR3 nucleotides read TGTGCCAGCAGCTTAGAAGCGGGAGGGCTAGGGACAGATACGCAGTATTTT. It encodes CASSLEAGGLGTDTQYF.

The chain employs TRBV30 and TRBJ2-7; TRBD1 aligns across 8 bases. The CDR3 contains 13 residues. The germline gives CDR1 GTSNPN, CDR2 SVGIG (reference sequence). Losses at the gene ends were 8 bases for V and 1 base for J; bases not matched to a gene: 7. CDR3 loop: CAATRTGSYEQYF. Written as DNA, the CDR3 is TGTGCCGCCACCCGGACAGGGTCCTACGAGCAGTACTTC.

The CDR3 sequence: CASKGTGSYEQYF. The CDR3, as DNA: TGTGCCAGTAAAGGGACAGGGTCCTACGAGCAGTACTTC. The gene calls are TRBV19 and TRBJ2-7, with 9 bases matching TRBD1. The J segment lost 1 base and the V segment lost 7 bases, leaving 2 bases of the junction unmatched. Germline V gene data show CDR1 as LNHDA and CDR2 as SQIVND (reference sequence). This CDR3 spans 13 amino acids.

This clone was counted between two and nine times. The chain uses TRBV19 and TRBJ2-1, with D unclear. The CDR3 has 15 residues. V gave up 4 bases and J gave up 0 bases, with 10 bases separating them. Germline CDR1 reads LNHDA; CDR2 reads SQIVND (reference sequence). The CDR3 nucleotides are TGTGCCAGTAGTAGTTTGGCCAACTCCTACAATGAGCAGTTCTTC. The encoded protein is CASSSLANSYNEQFF.

V and J are TRBV18 and TRBJ2-7; TRBD1 aligns across 9 bases. V lost 0 bases, J lost 5 bases, and 2 bases stayed unmatched. This CDR3 has 14 residues. Germline CDR1 KGHSH, CDR2 LQKENI. The DNA for the CDR3 is TGTGCCAGCTCACCACCGGGGACAGGGAACGAGCAGTACTTC. This sequence encodes CASSPPGTGNEQYF.

The chain has TRBV6-5 and TRBJ2-7; TRBD1 aligns across 9 bases. The ends lost 0 bases at V and 4 bases at J; junction bases unmatched: 7. CDR1 is MNHEY, CDR2 SVGAGI, per germline. This CDR3 is 16 amino acids long. The CDR3 here is CASSYSSGTGRYEQYF. The DNA for the CDR3 is TGTGCCAGCAGTTACTCATCCGGGACAGGGAGGTACGAGCAGTACTTC.